A single sample gave rise to the 27 T cell receptor beta chains below, sequenced in a study of blood T cells in healthy people across ages. For the second PCR, which ran for roughly 6 to 12 cycles, a sample-barcoded 5' primer and a J-beta primer mix were used. One entry per CDR3 protein results from TCRdb running MiXCR on the 5' RACE reads. The table has roughly 800,000 distinct CDR3 sequences, approximately 53% seen once. The sequencing sample was made of blood. The receptors derive from a man older than 75 in good health.

A few counts support this clonotype. This chain's CDR3 is CATSREARNNEQFF. The CDR3 DNA is TGTGCCACCAGCAGAGAGGCCAGGAACAATGAGCAGTTCTTC. V gene TRBV15 combines with J gene TRBJ2-1, with D uncertain. The CDR3 extends over 14 amino acids. Germline-derived CDR1 and CDR2 are LNHNV and YYDKDF (reference sequence). Trimming shortened V by 0 bases and J by 5 bases, and 8 bases separated the two germline ends. Drawing the rest from reference TRBV15 and TRBJ2-1, the complete variable domain is DAMVIQNPRYQVTQFGKPVTLSCSQTLNHNVMYWYQQKSSQAPKLLFHYYDKDFNNEADTPDNFQSRRPNTSFCFLDIRSPGLGDTAMYLCATSREARNNEQFFGPGTRLTVL.

The chain links TRBV5-1 to TRBJ2-7; possibly TRBD2 for D (7 bases). This CDR3 contains 15 residues. With 6 bases removed from V and 0 bases from J, the gap between germline ends came to 16 bases. The germline CDR1 and CDR2 sequences are SGHRS and YFSETQ. CDR3 nucleotides: TGCGCCAGCACCAAGGGGGGAGGGAGCTCCTACGAGCAGTACTTC. It yields the protein CASTKGGGSSYEQYF.

The CDR3 protein is CASRTSESVGDAYF. In nucleotides, the CDR3 is TGTGCCAGCCGGACTAGCGAGAGTGTGGGAGACGCGTATTTT. V gene TRBV6-5 combines with J gene TRBJ2-3, with 9 bases lining up with TRBD2. Germline V gene lookup returns CDR1 MNHEY and CDR2 SVGAGI. CDR3 length equals 14 residues. With V trimmed by 8 bases and J by 14 bases, 17 bases remained unmatched.

This clonotype has a handful of counts. This sequence joins TRBV5-1 and TRBJ2-7; D remains unclear. The CDR3 is 15 amino acids. Trimming took off 4 bases at V and 1 base at J, with 15 bases between the two ends. Germline loops: CDR1 SGHRS, CDR2 YFSETQ. The CDR3, as DNA: TGCGCCAGCAGCCCAACCGGTCTTCCGTCCTACGAGCAGTACTTC. Its protein is CASSPTGLPSYEQYF.

This clonotype was counted a single time. The genes are TRBV6-5 and TRBJ2-1; possibly TRBD2 for D (6 bases). V gave up 2 bases and J gave up 5 bases, with 19 bases separating them. Germline assignment: CDR1 MNHEY and CDR2 SVGAGI. The CDR3 sequence is 17 residues long. Written as DNA, the CDR3 is TGTGCCAGCAGTTACGTGATAACGGGGACGGGAGACAATGAGCAGTTCTTC. This translates into CASSYVITGTGDNEQFF.

The chain joins TRBV7-9 to TRBJ1-1; 9 bases agree with TRBD1. The CDR3 is 14 residues long. The V gene end was trimmed by 6 bases and the J gene end by 1 base; junction bases not matched to a gene: 3. The germline gives CDR1 SEHNR, CDR2 FQNEAQ (reference sequence). The CDR3 protein is CASRMGQGNTEAFF. The DNA for the CDR3 is TGTGCCAGCAGAATGGGACAGGGGAACACTGAAGCTTTCTTT.

The V gene is TRBV10-3, the J gene TRBJ1-1, with a possible D match to TRBD1 (5 bases). The V end was cut by 10 bases, the J end by 2 bases, with 17 bases between. The CDR3 has 14 residues. Germline assignment: CDR1 ENHRY and CDR2 SYGVKD. CDR3 coding DNA: TGTGCCACCAGGGAAGGGAATCTTAACACTGAAGCTTTCTTT. Protein sequence: CATREGNLNTEAFF.

A single count supports this clonotype. This chain connects TRBV30 to TRBJ2-1, with 7 bases aligning to TRBD1. The CDR3 consists of 13 residues. V was pared by 4 bases and J by 12 bases, with 12 bases of the junction left unmatched. Germline V gene sequence: CDR1 GTSNPN, CDR2 SVGIG (reference sequence). The chain's CDR3 is CAWNAGQASSQFF. DNA of the CDR3: TGTGCCTGGAACGCCGGACAGGCCTCCTCGCAGTTCTTC.

The chain carries TRBV7-9 and TRBJ2-1, with TRBD2 identical over 12 bases. CDR1 SEHNR and CDR2 FQNEAQ come from the germline V gene (reference sequence). The CDR3 has 17 residues. J was trimmed by 7 bases and V by 1 base; bases with no gene match: 8. The CDR3 region is CASSLVLAGGPRNEQFF. CDR3 bases: TGTGCCAGCAGCTTAGTGCTAGCGGGAGGGCCACGAAATGAGCAGTTCTTC.

The genes are TRBV27 and TRBJ2-1, with 7 nucleotides matching TRBD2. Germline CDR1 and CDR2: MNHEY and SMNVEV (reference sequence). CDR3 length: 18 amino acids. V trimming: 5 bases; J trimming: 6 bases; junction bases outside the gene matches: 19. The CDR3 reads CASSLSPGLISRSNEQFF. Here the CDR3 DNA reads TGTGCCAGCAGTCTAAGCCCGGGACTAATCTCGAGGTCCAATGAGCAGTTCTTC.

The V gene is TRBV6-2 or TRBV6-3, the J gene TRBJ2-2; 9 bases map to TRBD2. The V gene's germline CDR1 is MNHEY and CDR2 SVGEGT. The V gene end was trimmed by 2 bases and the J gene end by 3 bases; junction bases not matched to a gene: 4. This CDR3 has 16 residues. The CDR3 DNA reads as TGTGCCAGCAGTTACGAGACTAGCGGTCACACCGGGGAGCTGTTTTTT. Protein: CASSYETSGHTGELFF.

The chain uses TRBV25-1 and TRBJ1-4; 7 bases are shared with TRBD1. J lost 7 bases, V lost 7 bases, and 6 bases had no gene match. Per the germline V gene, CDR1 is MGHDK and CDR2 is SYGVNS. This CDR3 spans 13 amino acids. The CDR3 DNA is TGTGCCAGCAAGGACAGGACTTTTGAAAAACTGTTTTTT. This gives the protein CASKDRTFEKLFF.

This chain connects TRBV9 to TRBJ2-3; D not certain. The CDR3 loop spans 14 amino acids. The V gene's germline CDR1 is SGDLS and CDR2 YYNGEE. Trimming took off 2 bases at V and 2 bases at J, with 9 bases between the two ends. The CDR3 nucleotides read TGTGCCAGCAGCGTTGGATCCCACACAGATACGCAGTATTTT. Translating it yields CASSVGSHTDTQYF.

This clonotype has a handful of counts. The chain is built from TRBV20-1 and TRBJ2-3, with D unclear. CDR1 is DFQATT and CDR2 is SNEGSKA in the germline V gene (reference sequence). This CDR3 has 13 amino acids. The ends were cut back, 6 bases at V and 14 bases at J, with 24 bases in the middle. CDR3 loop: CSATVPLDRYAYF. The CDR3 coding sequence is TGCAGTGCAACAGTCCCTCTAGATAGATACGCGTATTTT.

The V and J genes are TRBV29-1 and TRBJ2-1; tentatively, D is TRBD1 or TRBD2 (6 bases each). This CDR3 spans 15 amino acids. V gave up 3 bases and J gave up 5 bases, with 17 bases separating them. The germline gives CDR1 SQVTM, CDR2 ANQGSEA. The CDR3 is CSVDASGARNNEQFF. The CDR3 nucleotides read TGCAGCGTTGATGCGTCGGGGGCCAGAAACAATGAGCAGTTCTTC.

The chain joins TRBV7-6 to TRBJ2-5; TRBD1 aligns across 10 bases. CDR1 is SGHVS, CDR2 FNYEAQ, per germline. Trimming at V came to 4 bases and at J to 11 bases, leaving 10 bases not matched to a gene. CDR3 length equals 14 residues. The CDR3 coding sequence is TGTGCCAGCAGCTGGGACAGGGGACCGGTTGAGCAGTACTTC. This codes for CASSWDRGPVEQYF.

The V gene is TRBV10-3, the J gene TRBJ2-1; tentative D call: TRBD2 (5 bases). Germline lookup yields CDR1 ENHRY and CDR2 SYGVKD. The V end was cut by 10 bases, the J end by 8 bases, with 18 bases between. The length of the CDR3 is 13 residues. For the CDR3, the DNA is TGTGCCAGCTCACTAGTTACGTTCCATGAGCAGTTCTTC. Translation gives CASSLVTFHEQFF.

Points on this clonotype: A read error is possible here, since a much larger clone lies one base away. The CDR3 reads CASSSDTSGSEKLFF. CDR3 DNA sequence: TGTGCCAGCAGTTCCGACACCTCTGGAAGTGAAAAACTGTTTTTT. The genes are TRBV6-2 or TRBV6-3 and TRBJ1-4; D not resolved. The CDR3 has 15 residues. Germline V CDR1 and CDR2: MNHEY, SVGEGT. Trimming took off 4 bases at V and 7 bases at J, with 16 bases between the two ends.

As for this clonotype: A much larger clone differs from this one at a single base, so this may be a read error. The chain carries TRBV29-1 and TRBJ2-5; 8 bases line up with TRBD2. The length of the CDR3 is 14 residues. Per the germline V gene, CDR1 is SQVTM and CDR2 is ANQGSEA. Trimming removed 3 bases from V and 3 bases from J; junction bases left unmatched: 6. DNA of the CDR3: TGCAGCGTTGATGTCGGGAGGGGAAAAGAGACCCAGTACTTC. It is translated as CSVDVGRGKETQYF.

The rearrangement uses TRBV7-2 and TRBJ2-5; D may be TRBD2 (5 bases). V was shortened by 1 base and J by 2 bases, with 17 bases between the two germline ends. The CDR3 has 17 residues. Germline CDR1 is SGHTA and CDR2 is FQGNSA. CDR3 DNA: TGTGCCAGCAGCTTAGATAGGAGGCCCCCCCCACAAGAGACCCAGTACTTC. Its protein product is CASSLDRRPPPQETQYF.

This chain uses TRBV12-3 or TRBV12-4 with TRBJ2-1; 8 nucleotides match TRBD2. This CDR3 is built from 15 residues. The V gene end was trimmed by 6 bases and the J gene end by 5 bases; junction bases not matched to a gene: 9. DNA of the CDR3: TGTGCCAGCAGCCCTTCCGGGACTAGTCACAATGAGCAGTTCTTC. It codes for CASSPSGTSHNEQFF.

The CDR3 DNA reads TGTGCCAGCGCTGAACGGCGGTGGGCCATTTACGAGCAGTACTTC. Protein sequence: CASAERRWAIYEQYF. The rearrangement uses TRBV6-5 and TRBJ2-5; unclear D gene. The end of the DNA aligns better with TRBJ2-7, so the J call may be wrong. The CDR3 consists of 15 residues. Germline-derived CDR1 and CDR2 are MNHEY and SVGAGI.

The CDR3 coding sequence is TGTGCCAGCAGTTTCATGGCAGCTCCCTACAATGAGCAGTACTTC. Amino acids: CASSFMAAPYNEQYF. This chain connects TRBV12-3 or TRBV12-4 to TRBJ2-7; D uncertain. Trimming pared 3 bases from V and 7 bases from J, leaving 19 bases between. This CDR3 has 15 amino acids.

The rearrangement uses TRBV2 and TRBJ1-1; D perhaps matches TRBD1 (5 bases). This CDR3 contains 15 residues. Trimming took off 4 bases at V and 1 base at J, with 13 bases between the two ends. The germline CDR1 and CDR2 sequences are SNHLY and FYNNEI. The CDR3 protein is CASSVGLPGNTEAFF. In DNA form, the CDR3 reads TGTGCCAGCAGTGTGGGACTCCCGGGGAACACTGAAGCTTTCTTT.

The sample holds a few counts of this clonotype. The J gene is TRBJ2-4, the V gene TRBV9, with TRBD2 matching 11 bases. Trimming cost V 2 bases and J 8 bases; bases outside gene matches: 0. Per the germline V gene, CDR1 is SGDLS and CDR2 is YYNGEE. CDR3 size: 13 residues. CDR3 protein: CASSVGLADIQYF. The CDR3 nucleotides read TGTGCCAGCAGCGTGGGACTAGCGGACATTCAGTACTTC.

The chain is built from TRBV7-2 and TRBJ2-3; 7 bases fit TRBD2. With V trimmed by 1 base and J by 3 bases, 4 bases remained unmatched. There are 15 residues in the CDR3. CDR1 SGHTA and CDR2 FQGNSA come from the germline V gene. The CDR3 sequence: CASSLVGGVTDTQYF. The CDR3, as DNA: TGTGCCAGCAGCTTAGTGGGGGGGGTGACAGATACGCAGTATTTT.

This chain joins TRBV12-3 or TRBV12-4 and TRBJ2-4, with D hard to call. Trimming left V 4 bases short and J 8 bases short, with 18 bases between. The CDR3 consists of 15 residues. CDR3 sequence reads: CASSSRATEKDIQYF. The CDR3 nucleotides are TGTGCCAGCAGTTCCCGCGCCACCGAAAAGGACATTCAGTACTTC.